This T cell receptor (beta chain) originates from a study of cytomegalovirus exposure and HLA in healthy donors. Study-level results: One cluster of highly shared sequence variants probably arose as a sequencing artifact.

Trimming took 6 bases from V and 1 from J, leaving 19 bases between them. CDR3 length: 16 amino acids. Germline V gene sequence: CDR1 MNHNY, CDR2 SVGAGI (reference sequence). As to this clone: The antigen is undetermined.

PCR employed 60 Vbeta and 13 Jbeta primers. Here immunoSEQ multiplex PCR was the method, and the copy in TCRdb shows in-frame clones only, minus some. Of about 170,000 clones in the sample, about 80% were seen once. The chain is built from TRBV6-6 and TRBJ2-7, with a possible D match to TRBD2 (7 bases). The TCR was taken from a man aged 25 to 45 in good health and CMV-seropositive. The source material was PBMCs. The CDR3 sequence: CASSPAGGQGSYEQYF. The CDR3 DNA is TGTGCCAGCAGCCCCGCCGGGGGGCAGGGTTCCTACGAGCAGTACTTC.